These 17 T cell receptor beta chains came from one sample sequenced in a study of Ad26.COV2.S vaccination and SARS-CoV-2 variants. Treatment meaning: around 19 received Ad26.COV2.S at low or high dose, single or two shots; about 5 received placebo; per-sample allocation not given. Specimens were obtained on day 63 following the first vaccine or placebo injection. The protocol was immunoSEQ multiplex PCR, while the TCRdb copy is restricted to in-frame clones and leaves out a portion. Among 350,000 to 500,000 clones listed, approximately 90% were seen once. The material was peripheral blood, obtained in a trial of Ad26.COV2.S vaccine versus placebo. The receptors originated from a person between 18 and 60 years old who received the Ad26.COV2.S COVID-19 vaccine or a placebo.

The chain has TRBV7-2 and TRBJ1-1; no clear D. Germline CDR1 is SGHTA and CDR2 is FQGNSA. Trimming left V 2 bases short and J 1 base short, with 8 bases between. CDR3 length: 14 residues. CDR3 loop: CASSLRRPNTEAFF. The CDR3 DNA sequence: TGTGCCAGCAGCTTAAGGAGGCCGAACACTGAAGCTTTCTTT.

This chain joins TRBV6-2 or TRBV6-3 and TRBJ2-1, with 16 bases matching TRBD2. Trimming at V came to 5 bases and at J to 9 bases, leaving 19 bases not matched to a gene. The CDR3 length is 20 residues. Per the germline V gene, CDR1 is MNHEY and CDR2 is SVGEGT. The CDR3 DNA reads as TGTGCCAGCAGTCAACGACAGGGCTCCATGGGGACTAGCGGGAGGGCTGAGCAGTTCTTC. Amino acids: CASSQRQGSMGTSGRAEQFF.

The J gene is TRBJ1-2, the V gene TRBV28; no clear D. Germline CDR1 is MDHEN and CDR2 is SYDVKM. The CDR3 has 14 amino acids. V was shortened by 5 bases and J by 8 bases, with 18 bases between the two germline ends. The CDR3 sequence is CASSLYDKSGGYTF. CDR3 nucleotide sequence: TGTGCCAGCAGTCTATATGACAAGTCGGGCGGCTACACCTTC.

This chain uses TRBV7-9 with TRBJ2-7; D not certain. CDR1 SEHNR and CDR2 FQNEAQ come from the germline V gene (reference sequence). V was clipped by 4 bases and J by 2 bases, with 6 bases between them. This CDR3 region has 12 residues. DNA of the CDR3: TGTGCCAGCAGCTCCGACACCTACGAGCAGTACTTC. Translation gives CASSSDTYEQYF. Based on the CDR3 plus reference TRBV7-9 and TRBJ2-7, the full variable domain is DTGVSQNPRHKITKRGQNVTFRCDPISEHNRLYWYRQTLGQGPEFLTYFQNEAQLEKSRLLSDRFSAERPKGSFSTLEIQRTEQGDSAMYLCASSSDTYEQYFGPGTRLTVT.

The chain couples TRBV24-1 to TRBJ1-4; a possible D gene is TRBD1 (5 bases). The CDR3 consists of 16 residues. Trimming removed 4 bases at V and 8 bases at J, with 19 bases between. Looked up from germline, CDR1 is KGHDR and CDR2 is SFDVKD. CDR3 region: CATSDHTGPGREKLFF. CDR3 coding DNA: TGTGCCACCAGTGACCACACAGGTCCTGGGCGGGAAAAACTGTTTTTT.

The chain links TRBV7-2 to TRBJ2-7; TRBD2 matches 9 bases. This CDR3 is built from 15 residues. With 7 bases clipped from V and 2 bases from J, the junction kept 9 bases outside the gene matches. The germline V gene encodes CDR1 SGHTA and CDR2 FQGNSA. The CDR3 here is CASMLWREGPYEQYF. CDR3 nucleotides: TGTGCCAGCATGCTCTGGCGGGAGGGGCCCTACGAGCAGTACTTC.

The gene calls are TRBV14 and TRBJ1-1, with D possibly matching TRBD1 (6 bases). With 2 bases removed from V and 5 bases from J, the gap between germline ends came to 12 bases. The germline V gene encodes CDR1 SGHDN and CDR2 FVKESK. This CDR3 has 14 residues. The CDR3 nucleotides are TGTGCCAGCAGCCAACTCTACAGGGAGACTGAAGCTTTCTTT. It encodes CASSQLYRETEAFF.

V is TRBV24-1 and J is TRBJ1-2, with TRBD1 as a possible D gene (5 bases). The V gene lost 4 bases and the J gene lost 11 bases, with 13 bases spanning the gap. Per the germline V gene, CDR1 is KGHDR and CDR2 is SFDVKD. CDR3 length: 12 residues. CDR3 sequence (DNA): TGTGCCACCAGTGAAGGGACGGTGAAGTACACCTTC. Its translation: CATSEGTVKYTF.

The rearrangement joins TRBV29-1 to TRBJ2-1; D unresolved. This CDR3 region has 12 residues. V lost 4 bases and J lost 4, with 8 bases in between. Germline loops: CDR1 SQVTM, CDR2 ANQGSEA. The CDR3 reads CSVGAEYNEQFF. DNA for the CDR3: TGCAGCGTTGGGGCAGAATACAATGAGCAGTTCTTC.

A remark on this clone: This same CDR3 is encoded by further DNA sequences in the sample. The V and J genes are TRBV12-3 or TRBV12-4 and TRBJ2-2; D unresolved. This CDR3 is built from 12 residues. Trimming shortened V by 3 bases and J by 4 bases, and 3 bases separated the two germline ends. CDR3 region: CASSFGTGELFF. CDR3 nucleotide sequence: TGTGCCAGCAGTTTCGGCACCGGGGAGCTGTTTTTT.

The rearrangement links TRBV6-5 to TRBJ1-1; D might be TRBD1 (6 bases). The CDR3 is made up of 14 amino acids. Germline loops: CDR1 MNHEY, CDR2 SVGAGI. V was shortened by 6 bases and J by 5 bases, with 16 bases between the two germline ends. The CDR3 DNA reads as TGTGCCAGCAGGATAACACAGGGAGGGACTGAAGCTTTCTTT. Translating it yields CASRITQGGTEAFF.

This clone was seen a handful of times. The rearrangement links TRBV19 to TRBJ2-7, with a tentative D call TRBD1 (6 bases). Germline V gene sequence: CDR1 LNHDA, CDR2 SQIVND (reference sequence). The CDR3 loop spans 18 amino acids. Trimming pared 3 bases from V and 3 bases from J, leaving 24 bases between. CDR3 in DNA: TGTGCCAGTAGTATTTTACCCCATCGGATCGTAGGGGGCTACGAGCAGTACTTC. It translates to CASSILPHRIVGGYEQYF. The entire variable domain, with the rest obtained from reference TRBV19 and TRBJ2-7, is as follows: DGGITQSPKYLFRKEGQNVTLSCEQNLNHDAMYWYRQDPGQGLRLIYYSQIVNDFQKGDIAEGYSVSREKKESFPLTVTSAQKNPTAFYLCASSILPHRIVGGYEQYFGPGTRLTVT.

This clone was picked up one time. The chain recombines TRBV5-1 with TRBJ2-1; TRBD2 matches 8 bases. Germline loops: CDR1 SGHRS, CDR2 YFSETQ. This CDR3 has 14 residues. V gave up 4 bases and J gave up 5 bases; unmatched junction bases: 5. CDR3 DNA: TGCGCCAGCAGCCTGGGGGGACTAGACAATGAGCAGTTCTTC. Amino acids: CASSLGGLDNEQFF.

This chain links TRBV27 with TRBJ2-7; 11 bases are shared with TRBD1. The CDR3 sequence is 16 residues long. The germline gives CDR1 MNHEY, CDR2 SMNVEV (reference sequence). The ends lost 5 bases at V and 0 bases at J; junction bases unmatched: 6. The CDR3 DNA reads as TGTGCCAGCAGTCCCACCGGACAGGGGGCCTCCTACGAGCAGTACTTC. It is translated as CASSPTGQGASYEQYF.

The chain uses TRBV3-1 (or the pseudogene TRBV3-2) and TRBJ1-5, with TRBD1 identical over 7 bases. The junction had 7 bases not matched to a gene; V was cut back by 0 bases and J by 2 bases. Germline V CDR1 and CDR2: LGHDT, YNNKEL (reference sequence). The CDR3 length is 17 residues. CDR3 sequence reads: CASSQDHDDRGNQPQHF. The DNA of the CDR3 is TGTGCCAGCAGCCAAGATCATGACGACAGGGGCAATCAGCCCCAGCATTTT.

This clone was counted between two and nine times. The rearrangement uses TRBV6-5 and TRBJ1-4; D gene uncertain. Trimming took 6 bases from V and 8 from J, leaving 10 bases between them. Germline CDR1 MNHEY, CDR2 SVGAGI. This CDR3 is built from 12 residues. CDR3 nucleotides: TGTGCCAGCAGAAAGGGTGGAGAAAAACTGTTTTTT. As protein: CASRKGGEKLFF.

The chain uses TRBV14 and TRBJ2-7; weak D call: TRBD2 (6 bases). The V end lost 0 bases, the J end lost 6 bases, and 18 bases lay between the germline ends. The CDR3 extends over 16 amino acids. CDR1 and CDR2 from the germline V gene are SGHDN and FVKESK. CDR3 in amino acids: CASSQDGGVTWGEQYF. For the CDR3, the DNA is TGTGCCAGCAGCCAAGATGGAGGGGTCACCTGGGGCGAGCAGTACTTC.